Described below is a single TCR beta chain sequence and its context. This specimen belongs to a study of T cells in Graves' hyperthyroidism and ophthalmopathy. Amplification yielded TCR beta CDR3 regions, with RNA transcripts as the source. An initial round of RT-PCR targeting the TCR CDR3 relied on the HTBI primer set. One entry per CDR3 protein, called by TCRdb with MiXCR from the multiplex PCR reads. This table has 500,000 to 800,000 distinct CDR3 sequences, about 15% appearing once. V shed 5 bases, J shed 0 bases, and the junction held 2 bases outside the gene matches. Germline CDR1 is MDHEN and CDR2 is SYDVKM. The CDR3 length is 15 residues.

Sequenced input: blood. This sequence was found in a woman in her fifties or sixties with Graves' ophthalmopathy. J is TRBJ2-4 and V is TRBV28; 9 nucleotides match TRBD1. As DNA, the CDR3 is TGTGCCAGCAGTACAGGGGGCGCAGCCAAAAACATTCAGTACTTC. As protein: CASSTGGAAKNIQYF. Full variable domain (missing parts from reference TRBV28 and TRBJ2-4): DVKVTQSSRYLVKRTGEKVFLECVQDMDHENMFWYRQDPGLGLRLIYFSYDVKMKEKGDIPEGYSVSREKKERFSLILESASTNQTSMYLCASSTGGAAKNIQYFGAGTRLSVL.